This T cell receptor (beta chain) derives from a study of early T cells in non-severe SARS-CoV-2 infection. TCRdb independently ran MiXCR on the 5' RACE reads; one entry per CDR3 protein. The sample carries tens of thousands of distinct CDR3 sequences, 8.5% to 10% recorded once. This clonotype was recorded at least ten times. Its antigen is unidentified. Study conclusions and caveats: Sequences matched to VDJdb favored anti-spike CD8 responses, while private and CD4 specificities were missed.

The receptor was derived from an adult who was a healthcare worker with PCR-confirmed SARS-CoV-2 infection or an uninfected control (not recorded which). The sample comprised whole blood.

CDR3 nucleotide sequence: TGTGCCAGCAGTGAATTCGGTAGGACAAAGACTGAAGCTTTCTTT. This sequence encodes CASSEFGRTKTEAFF. The rearrangement links TRBV28 to TRBJ1-1, with TRBD1 as a possible D gene (5 bases). Germline CDR1 and CDR2: MDHEN and SYDVKM. Trimming took off 5 bases at V and 5 bases at J, with 18 bases between the two ends. The CDR3 covers 15 residues.